Listed below are T cell receptor beta chains from one sample, sequenced in a study of T cell clonotyping in hematopoietic cell transplantation. The protocol was immunoSEQ multiplex PCR, while the TCRdb copy is restricted to in-frame clones and leaves out a portion. This repertoire shows 7,500 to 8,500 clones, approximately 68% found once; its top ten account for 22%. Specimen: peripheral blood mononuclear cells, collected 100 days after allogeneic stem cell transplant. Every receptor here comes from a male patient aged 60-70 years who had an allogeneic stem cell transplant from an unrelated donor, so the T cells may come from the graft donor. Some clones in this sample may be carry-over from other donors' samples. The CDR3 runs from the conserved cysteine through the conserved F or W. A D gene is named only where the DNA matches it firmly. Size tells how often a clone was seen (once, few, many) or the class of an expanded clone, and some rows leave it out.

cdr3_aa cdr3_nt d_call j_call v_call clone_size
CASSITIQLYGYTF TGTGCCAGTAGTATAACCATACAACTCTATGGCTACACCTTC - TRBJ1-2 TRBV19 -
CASSMTRLAEQFF TGTGCCAGTAGTATGACCCGGCTGGCGGAGCAGTTCTTC - TRBJ2-1 TRBV19 -
CASSQDWTESYGYTF TGTGCCAGCAGCCAAGATTGGACCGAGAGCTATGGCTACACCTTC - TRBJ1-2 TRBV4-2 -
CASSQDWPTGGRLSGANVLTF TGTGCCAGCAGCCAAGATTGGCCGACAGGGGGGCGCCTCTCTGGGGCCAACGTCCTGACTTTC TRBD1 TRBJ2-6 TRBV14 -
CASSSRPGDGADTQYF TGTGCCAGCAGTTCCCGGCCGGGGGATGGGGCAGATACGCAGTATTTT - TRBJ2-3 TRBV6-5 once
CASSLMGTNTEAFF TGTGCCAGCAGCTTAATGGGCACGAACACTGAAGCTTTCTTT - TRBJ1-1 TRBV7-6 -
CASRELAGEYTGELFF TGTGCCAGCAGAGAACTAGCGGGAGAGTACACCGGGGAGCTGTTTTTT TRBD2 TRBJ2-2 TRBV6-1 -
CASSSQEGTSALDTQYF TGTGCCAGCAGTTCCCAAGAAGGGACTAGCGCCTTAGATACGCAGTATTTT TRBD2 TRBJ2-3 TRBV2 -
CASSTQGRTEAFF TGTGCCAGTAGTACTCAGGGGCGGACTGAAGCTTTCTTT - TRBJ1-1 TRBV19 -
CSALDGNQPQHF TGCAGCGCACTAGACGGCAATCAGCCCCAGCATTTT - TRBJ1-5 TRBV29-1 -
CASSLGRSRDEQYF TGCGCCAGCAGCTTGGGACGGAGCCGAGACGAGCAGTACTTC - TRBJ2-7 TRBV5-1 -
CASSRGQTYEQYF TGTGCCAGCAGTCGGGGACAGACCTACGAGCAGTACTTC TRBD1 TRBJ2-7 TRBV6-5 medium-sized
CSVGGTGARNEQFF TGCAGCGTTGGTGGGACAGGGGCCAGAAATGAGCAGTTCTTC TRBD1 TRBJ2-1 TRBV29-1 -
CASSTASGAEGEKLFF TGTGCCAGCAGCACCGCGTCGGGGGCTGAGGGAGAAAAACTGTTTTTT - TRBJ1-4 TRBV7-6 -
CASSPGTAYSGNTIYF TGTGCCAGCAGTCCAGGGACCGCTTACTCTGGAAACACCATATATTTT - TRBJ1-3 TRBV27 -
CASSPPNRPSYEQYF TGTGCCAGCTCACCACCGAACAGGCCGTCCTACGAGCAGTACTTC - TRBJ2-7 TRBV18 few
CASSLRLRRETGELFF TGTGCCAGCAGCTTGCGTTTACGGAGGGAGACCGGGGAGCTGTTTTTT - TRBJ2-2 TRBV5-6 few
CASSGGPNEQYF TGTGCCAGCAGCGGGGGCCCCAACGAGCAGTACTTC - TRBJ2-7 TRBV6-1 -
CASSQDGRTAYEQYF TGTGCCAGCAGCCAAGATGGCAGGACAGCCTACGAGCAGTACTTC - TRBJ2-7 TRBV14 -
CASLAGEHTGELFF TGTGCCAGTCTAGCAGGGGAACACACCGGGGAGCTGTTTTTT - TRBJ2-2 TRBV6-5 -
CASRKQGLEGWDEQFF TGTGCCAGTCGAAAGCAGGGCCTAGAAGGGTGGGATGAGCAGTTCTTC - TRBJ2-1 TRBV27 -
CASGPLGGTVPEAFF TGTGCCAGTGGACCATTGGGGGGAACAGTGCCTGAAGCTTTCTTT - TRBJ1-1 TRBV19 -
CAWYTGNGYTF TGTGCCTGGTACACAGGGAATGGCTACACCTTC - TRBJ1-2 TRBV30 once
CASTEQVNQPQHF TGTGCCAGCACTGAGCAGGTCAATCAGCCCCAGCATTTT - TRBJ1-5 TRBV6-1 few
CASSPEGTSYGYTF TGTGCCAGCTCACCAGAGGGAACGAGCTATGGCTACACCTTC - TRBJ1-2 TRBV18 few
CASSTGQLYEQYF TGTGCCAGTAGTACGGGACAGCTCTACGAGCAGTACTTC TRBD1 TRBJ2-7 TRBV19 -
CASSLEVLAGISTDTQYF TGTGCCAGCAGCTTGGAGGTACTAGCGGGGATTAGCACAGATACGCAGTATTTT TRBD2 TRBJ2-3 TRBV5-6 -
CASGPWTGTAFF TGTGCCAGCGGGCCATGGACAGGGACAGCTTTCTTT TRBD1 TRBJ1-1 TRBV6-1 -
CASSLGRRLLSF TGTGCCAGCAGCTTGGGTCGGCGGCTTCTCAGTTTT - TRBJ1-6 TRBV7-2 -
CASSESEDRGTYEQYF TGTGCCAGCAGTGAATCGGAAGACAGGGGCACCTACGAGCAGTACTTC TRBD1 TRBJ2-7 TRBV25-1 -
CASSLEVGRQAFF TGCGCCAGCAGCTTGGAGGTGGGCAGACAAGCTTTCTTT - TRBJ1-1 TRBV5-1 -
CSVVDPGQTNQPQHF TGCAGCGTTGTGGATCCGGGACAGACCAATCAGCCCCAGCATTTT TRBD1 TRBJ1-5 TRBV29-1 few
CASSQEEDRLGNTIYF TGTGCCAGCAGCCAAGAGGAGGACAGGCTGGGAAACACCATATATTTT TRBD1 TRBJ1-3 TRBV4-2 -
CASSSRLEGETQYF TGTGCCAGCAGCTCCCGCTTAGAGGGGGAGACCCAGTACTTC - TRBJ2-5 TRBV13 large
CASSPSLSTDTQYF TGTGCCAGCAGCCCGAGCCTGAGCACAGATACGCAGTATTTT - TRBJ2-3 TRBV7-9 -
CASSVGHENTEAFF TGTGCCAGCAGCGTAGGGCATGAGAACACTGAAGCTTTCTTT - TRBJ1-1 TRBV9 -
CASSLGGERGEQYF TGTGCTAGCAGCTTAGGGGGGGAGCGAGGCGAGCAGTACTTC - TRBJ2-7 TRBV7-7 few
CASSLPSRENTEAFF TGTGCCAGCAGTTTGCCCAGCCGAGAGAACACTGAAGCTTTCTTT - TRBJ1-1 TRBV6-5 -
CASSQVPGQSYNEQFF TGTGCCAGCAGCCAAGTTCCGGGACAGAGCTACAATGAGCAGTTCTTC TRBD1 TRBJ2-1 TRBV4-2 -
CASSSLLTSGELFF TGTGCCAGCAGCTCGTTGCTGACTAGCGGGGAGCTGTTTTTT - TRBJ2-2 TRBV7-2 -
CASSEGGQNYEQYF TGTGCCAGCAGTGAAGGGGGGCAAAACTACGAGCAGTACTTC - TRBJ2-7 TRBV2 once
CASSLGPGQGFSGNTIYF TGTGCCAGCAGCTTGGGACCGGGACAGGGTTTCTCTGGAAACACCATATATTTT TRBD1 TRBJ1-3 TRBV5-6 few
CASGDRGTNTEAFF TGTGCTAGTGGTGACAGGGGGACGAACACTGAAGCTTTCTTT TRBD1 TRBJ1-1 TRBV12-5 few
CASSPGPGAWYGYTF TGTGCCAGCAGTCCTGGCCCGGGGGCTTGGTATGGCTACACCTTC - TRBJ1-2 TRBV11-2 -
CASSLDLAEAFF TGTGCCAGCAGTTTAGACTTGGCTGAAGCTTTCTTT - TRBJ1-1 TRBV28 -
CASTRGADQETQYF TGTGCCAGCACGAGGGGGGCGGACCAAGAGACCCAGTACTTC - TRBJ2-5 TRBV11-1 few
CSDRTGGIGDTQYF TGCAGCGACCGGACAGGGGGTATAGGAGATACGCAGTATTTT TRBD1 TRBJ2-3 TRBV29-1 -
CATSREEGTEAFF TGTGCCACCTCGAGGGAGGAGGGCACTGAAGCTTTCTTT - TRBJ1-1 TRBV2 -
CSVAQGFLETQYF TGCAGCGTCGCACAGGGGTTTTTGGAGACCCAGTACTTC TRBD1 TRBJ2-5 TRBV29-1 -
CASRPFALLAVHTGELFF TGTGCCAGTAGACCTTTCGCCCTACTAGCGGTTCACACCGGGGAGCTGTTTTTT TRBD2 TRBJ2-2 TRBV19 -
CASSYSSGEQYF TGTGCCAGCAGTTACTCGTCTGGCGAGCAGTACTTC - TRBJ2-7 TRBV6-5 few
CASSLDIQADTQYF TGTGCCAGCAGCTTAGACATTCAAGCAGATACGCAGTATTTT - TRBJ2-3 TRBV11-2 once
CASSFEGSSYEQYF TGTGCCAGCAGCTTTGAAGGGAGTTCCTACGAGCAGTACTTC - TRBJ2-7 TRBV5-4 -
CASSLRGGGDQPQHF TGTGCCAGCAGCTTAAGGGGGGGAGGAGATCAGCCCCAGCATTTT - TRBJ1-5 TRBV7-3 -
CASSRGSGNTIYF TGTGCCAGCAGCCGGGGGTCTGGAAACACCATATATTTT - TRBJ1-3 TRBV7-2 -
CASSEAYEQYF TGTGCCAGCAGTGAGGCCTACGAGCAGTACTTC - TRBJ2-7 TRBV2 medium-sized
CASSPESSYEQYF TGTGCCAGCAGTCCGGAGAGCTCCTACGAGCAGTACTTC - TRBJ2-7 TRBV27 few
CASSSPRLAGPGVNTGELFF TGTGCCAGCAGCTCCCCCCGGCTAGCGGGCCCTGGGGTGAACACCGGGGAGCTGTTTTTT TRBD2 TRBJ2-2 TRBV7-8 -
CASSASGGADTGELFF TGTGCCAGCAGCGCTAGCGGGGGGGCGGACACCGGGGAGCTGTTTTTT TRBD2 TRBJ2-2 TRBV11-2 -
CASSFTDTQYF TGTGCCAGCAGCTTCACAGATACGCAGTATTTT - TRBJ2-3 TRBV7-2 -